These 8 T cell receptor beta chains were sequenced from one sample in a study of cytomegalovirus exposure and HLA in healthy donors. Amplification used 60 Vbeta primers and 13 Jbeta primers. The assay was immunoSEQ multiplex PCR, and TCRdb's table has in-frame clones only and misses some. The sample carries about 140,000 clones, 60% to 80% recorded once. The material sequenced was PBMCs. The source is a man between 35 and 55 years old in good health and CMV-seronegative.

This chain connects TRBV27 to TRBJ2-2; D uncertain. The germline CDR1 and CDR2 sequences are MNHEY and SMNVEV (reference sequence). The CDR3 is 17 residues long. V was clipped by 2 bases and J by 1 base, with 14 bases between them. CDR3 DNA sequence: TGTGCCAGCAGTTTAGTCCCGAACAGATTGAACACCGGGGAGCTGTTTTTT. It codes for CASSLVPNRLNTGELFF.

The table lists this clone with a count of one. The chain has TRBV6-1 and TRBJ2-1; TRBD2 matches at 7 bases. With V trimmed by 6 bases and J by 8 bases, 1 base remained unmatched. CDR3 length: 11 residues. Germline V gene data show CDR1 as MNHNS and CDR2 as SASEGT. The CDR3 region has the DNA TGTGCCAGCAGGAGCGGGGATGAGCAGTTCTTC. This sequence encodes CASRSGDEQFF.

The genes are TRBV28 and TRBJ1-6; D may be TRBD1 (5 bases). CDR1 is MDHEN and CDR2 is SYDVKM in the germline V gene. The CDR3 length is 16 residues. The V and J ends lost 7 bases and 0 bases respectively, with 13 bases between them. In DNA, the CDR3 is TGTGCCAGCACTCCGACAGCTTACTCCTATAATTCACCCCTCCACTTT. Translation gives CASTPTAYSYNSPLHF.

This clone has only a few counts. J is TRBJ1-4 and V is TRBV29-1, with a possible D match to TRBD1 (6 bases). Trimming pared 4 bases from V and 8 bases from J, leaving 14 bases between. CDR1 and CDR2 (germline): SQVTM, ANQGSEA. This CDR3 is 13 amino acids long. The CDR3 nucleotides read TGCAGCGTTGCCCAGACAGGTCGCGAAAAACTGTTTTTT. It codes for CSVAQTGREKLFF.

CDR3 coding DNA: TGTGCCAGCAGCTTTACAGGGGACACTGAAGCTTTCTTT. It specifies CASSFTGDTEAFF. This chain joins TRBV9 and TRBJ1-1; TRBD1 matches at 7 bases. The ends lost 4 bases at V and 3 bases at J; junction bases unmatched: 3. This CDR3 is built from 13 residues. Germline lookup yields CDR1 SGDLS and CDR2 YYNGEE.

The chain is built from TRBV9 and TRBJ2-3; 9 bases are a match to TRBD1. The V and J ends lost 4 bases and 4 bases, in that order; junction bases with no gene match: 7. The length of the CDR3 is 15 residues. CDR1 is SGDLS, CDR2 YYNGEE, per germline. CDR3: CASSPRDRGADTQYF. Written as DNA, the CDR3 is TGTGCCAGCAGCCCAAGAGACAGGGGGGCAGATACGCAGTATTTT. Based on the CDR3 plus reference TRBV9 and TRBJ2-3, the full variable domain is DSGVTQTPKHLITATGQRVTLRCSPRSGDLSVYWYQQSLDQGLQFLIQYYNGEERAKGNILERFSAQQFPDLHSELNLSSLELGDSALYFCASSPRDRGADTQYFGPGTRLTVL.

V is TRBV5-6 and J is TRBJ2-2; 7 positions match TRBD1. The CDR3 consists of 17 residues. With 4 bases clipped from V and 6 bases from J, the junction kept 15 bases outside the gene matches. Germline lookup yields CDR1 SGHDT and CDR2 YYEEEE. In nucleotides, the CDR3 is TGTGCCAGCAGCCTACCTCGTCCAGGGGGTGTCGCCGGGGAGCTGTTTTTT. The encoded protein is CASSLPRPGGVAGELFF.

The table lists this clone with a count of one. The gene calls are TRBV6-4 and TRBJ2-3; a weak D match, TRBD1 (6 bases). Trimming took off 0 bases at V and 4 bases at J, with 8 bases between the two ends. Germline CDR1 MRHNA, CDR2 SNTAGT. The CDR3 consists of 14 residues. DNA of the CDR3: TGTGCCAGCAGTGACTCAAAGGGGGCAGATACGCAGTATTTT. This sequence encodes CASSDSKGADTQYF.